The sequence of this T cell receptor (beta chain) was determined in a study of CD8 T cells in Susac syndrome. Study-level points and caveats: That the number of individuals in its TCR sequencing and HLA analysis was relatively small was acknowledged by the study.

Reverse transcription of roughly 0.5 to 1 ug RNA was carried out with random hexamers. TCRdb ran MiXCR on the immunoSEQ multiplex PCR reads and lists one entry per CDR3 protein. The sample lists a few hundred thousand distinct CDR3 sequences; approximately 85% were seen once. CD8+ and CD4+ T cells taken from blood had their TCR beta sequenced. This clonotype appeared once. The antigen remains undetermined. The CDR3 loop spans 15 amino acids. Trimming took off 5 bases at V and 4 bases at J, with 19 bases between the two ends. Germline CDR1 reads GTSNPN; CDR2 reads SVGIG (reference sequence). Material for sequencing was CD8+ T cells from PBMCs. The gene calls are TRBV30 and TRBJ2-3; either TRBD1 or TRBD2 may supply D (5 bases each). This sequence originates from a human donor with multiple sclerosis. The DNA for the CDR3 is TGTGCCTGGGGACCGGGACCTCAGGCCCCAGATACGCAGTATTTT. Its protein product is CAWGPGPQAPDTQYF.